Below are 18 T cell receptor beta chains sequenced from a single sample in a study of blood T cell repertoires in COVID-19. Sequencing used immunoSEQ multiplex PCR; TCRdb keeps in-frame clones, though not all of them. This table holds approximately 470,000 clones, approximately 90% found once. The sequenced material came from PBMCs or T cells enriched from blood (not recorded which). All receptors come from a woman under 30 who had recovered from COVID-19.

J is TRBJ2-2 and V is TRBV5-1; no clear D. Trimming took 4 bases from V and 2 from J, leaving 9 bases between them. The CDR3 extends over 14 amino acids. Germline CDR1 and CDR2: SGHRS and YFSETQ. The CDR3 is CASSDNSNTGELFF. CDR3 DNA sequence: TGCGCCAGCAGCGATAACAGCAACACCGGGGAGCTGTTTTTT.

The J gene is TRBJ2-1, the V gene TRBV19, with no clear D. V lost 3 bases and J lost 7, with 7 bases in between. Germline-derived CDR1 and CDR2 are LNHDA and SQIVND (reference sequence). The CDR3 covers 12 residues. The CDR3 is CASSMTRNEQFF. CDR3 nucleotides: TGTGCCAGTAGTATGACGAGGAATGAGCAGTTCTTC.

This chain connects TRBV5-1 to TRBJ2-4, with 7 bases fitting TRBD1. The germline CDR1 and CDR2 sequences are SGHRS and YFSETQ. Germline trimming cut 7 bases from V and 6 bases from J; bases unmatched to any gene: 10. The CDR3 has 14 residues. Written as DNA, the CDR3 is TGCGCCAGCGGACTTACAGGGGAAGGAAACATTCAGTACTTC. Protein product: CASGLTGEGNIQYF.

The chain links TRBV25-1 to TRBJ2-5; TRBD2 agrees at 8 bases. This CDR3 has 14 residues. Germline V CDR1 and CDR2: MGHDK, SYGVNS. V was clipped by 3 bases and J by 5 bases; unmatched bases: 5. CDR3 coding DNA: TGTGCCAGCAGTGAGTTTTCGGGAGGGGAGACCCAGTACTTC. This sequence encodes CASSEFSGGETQYF.

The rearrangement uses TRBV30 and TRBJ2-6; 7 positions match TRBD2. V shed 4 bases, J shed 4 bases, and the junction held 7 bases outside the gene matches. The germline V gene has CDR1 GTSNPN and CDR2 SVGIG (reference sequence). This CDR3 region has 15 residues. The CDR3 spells CAWTLGRGGANVLTF. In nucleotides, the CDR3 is TGTGCCTGGACCCTAGGGAGGGGAGGGGCCAACGTCCTGACTTTC.

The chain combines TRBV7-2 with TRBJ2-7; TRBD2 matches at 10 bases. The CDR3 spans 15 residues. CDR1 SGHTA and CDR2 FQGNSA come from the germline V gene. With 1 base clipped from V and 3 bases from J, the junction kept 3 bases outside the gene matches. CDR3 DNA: TGTGCCAGCAGCTTAGAGTCTAGCGGGGGCTACGAGCAGTACTTC. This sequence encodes CASSLESSGGYEQYF. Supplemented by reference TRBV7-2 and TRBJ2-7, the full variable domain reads GAGVSQSPSNKVTEKGKDVELRCDPISGHTALYWYRQSLGQGLEFLIYFQGNSAPDKSGLPSDRFSAERTGGSVSTLTIQRTQQEDSAVYLCASSLESSGGYEQYFGPGTRLTVT.

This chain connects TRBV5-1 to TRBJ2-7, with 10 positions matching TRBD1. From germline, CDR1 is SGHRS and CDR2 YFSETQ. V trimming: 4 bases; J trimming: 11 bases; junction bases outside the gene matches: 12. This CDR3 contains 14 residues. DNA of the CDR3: TGCGCCAGCAGCCCCTACCGGGACAGGGGCCGAAAGTACTTC. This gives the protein CASSPYRDRGRKYF.

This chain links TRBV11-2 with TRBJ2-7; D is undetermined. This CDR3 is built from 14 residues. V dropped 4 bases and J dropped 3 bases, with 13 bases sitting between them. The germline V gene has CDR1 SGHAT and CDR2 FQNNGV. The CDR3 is CASSSGGPGYEQYF. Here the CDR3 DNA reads TGTGCCAGCAGCTCCGGTGGGCCCGGCTACGAGCAGTACTTC.

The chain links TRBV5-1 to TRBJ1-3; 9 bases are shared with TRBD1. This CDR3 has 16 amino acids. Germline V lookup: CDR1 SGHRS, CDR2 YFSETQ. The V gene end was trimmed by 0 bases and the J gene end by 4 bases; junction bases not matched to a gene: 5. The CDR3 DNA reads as TGCGCCAGCAGCTTGGAGGGACAGGGAGACGGAAACACCATATATTTT. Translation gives CASSLEGQGDGNTIYF.

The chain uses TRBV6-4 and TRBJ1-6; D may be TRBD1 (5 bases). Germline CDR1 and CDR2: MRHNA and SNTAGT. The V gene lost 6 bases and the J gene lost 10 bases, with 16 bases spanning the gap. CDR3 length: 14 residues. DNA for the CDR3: TGTGCCAGCAGGGACACCTCAAGAGGCTCACCCCTCCACTTT. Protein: CASRDTSRGSPLHF.

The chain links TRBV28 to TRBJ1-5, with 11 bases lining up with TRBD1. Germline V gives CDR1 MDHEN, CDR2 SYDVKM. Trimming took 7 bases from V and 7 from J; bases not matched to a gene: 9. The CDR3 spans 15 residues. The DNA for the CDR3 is TGTGCCAGCAAACGGACAGGGGGCTTTCTGCAGCCCCAGCATTTT. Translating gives CASKRTGGFLQPQHF.

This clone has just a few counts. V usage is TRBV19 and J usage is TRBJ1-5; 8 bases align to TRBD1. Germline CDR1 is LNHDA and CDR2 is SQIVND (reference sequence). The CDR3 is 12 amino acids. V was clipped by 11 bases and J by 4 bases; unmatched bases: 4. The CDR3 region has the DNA TGTGCCCGGGACAGGACGAATCAGCCCCAGCATTTT. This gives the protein CARDRTNQPQHF.

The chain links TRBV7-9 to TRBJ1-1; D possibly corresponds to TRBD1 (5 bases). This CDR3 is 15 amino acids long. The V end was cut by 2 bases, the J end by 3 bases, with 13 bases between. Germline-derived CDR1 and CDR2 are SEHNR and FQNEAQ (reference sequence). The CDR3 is CASSLHGVRDTEAFF. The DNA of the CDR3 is TGTGCCAGCAGCTTACATGGGGTCAGGGACACTGAAGCTTTCTTT.

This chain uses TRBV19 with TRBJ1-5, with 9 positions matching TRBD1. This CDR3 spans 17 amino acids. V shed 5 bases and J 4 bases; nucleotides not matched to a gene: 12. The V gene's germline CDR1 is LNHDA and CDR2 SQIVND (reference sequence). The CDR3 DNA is TGTGCCAGTAGTCTGAGACAGGGGGAAGCAAGTAATCAGCCCCAGCATTTT. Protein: CASSLRQGEASNQPQHF.

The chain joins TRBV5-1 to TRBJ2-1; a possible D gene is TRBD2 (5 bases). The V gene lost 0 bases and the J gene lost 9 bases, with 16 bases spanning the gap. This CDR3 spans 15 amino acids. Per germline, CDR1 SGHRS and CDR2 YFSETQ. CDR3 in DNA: TGCGCCAGCAGCTTGGAAGTCGGGGAACGGAGTGAGCAGTTCTTC. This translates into CASSLEVGERSEQFF.

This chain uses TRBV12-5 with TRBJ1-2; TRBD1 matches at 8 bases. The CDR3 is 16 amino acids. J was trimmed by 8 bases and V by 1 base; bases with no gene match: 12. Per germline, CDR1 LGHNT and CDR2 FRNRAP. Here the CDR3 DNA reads TGTGCTAGTGGTTTGGAAAACCTCAGGGGGCCGCACGGCTACACCTTC. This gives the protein CASGLENLRGPHGYTF.

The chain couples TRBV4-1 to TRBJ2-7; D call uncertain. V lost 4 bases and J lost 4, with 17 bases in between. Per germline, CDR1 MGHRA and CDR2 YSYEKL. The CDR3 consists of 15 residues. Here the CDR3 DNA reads TGCGCCAGCAGCCCCTTCGAGCAGGTTATGTACGAGCAGTACTTC. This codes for CASSPFEQVMYEQYF.

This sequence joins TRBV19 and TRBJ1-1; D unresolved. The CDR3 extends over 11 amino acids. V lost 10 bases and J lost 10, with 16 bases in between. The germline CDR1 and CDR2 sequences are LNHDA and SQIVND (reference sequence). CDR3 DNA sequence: TGTGCCACCTCCAAATTGGGAGCAGCTTTCTTT. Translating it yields CATSKLGAAFF.